This note documents a single T cell receptor beta chain sequence. This entry belongs to a study of blood T cell repertoires in COVID-19. On the study more broadly: T cells, B-cell-depleted T cells, or PBMCs supplied cDNA or gDNA.

In the original processing: Reference gene primer amplification gave nucleated cell count estimates. Assay used: immunoSEQ multiplex PCR; TCRdb lists only in-frame clones, some missing. V, J and clone size are taken as reported in that table, and D and trimming were inferred from the DNA itself. Found here are 70,000 to 95,000 clones, about 80% of them singletons; the top ten hold approximately 12%. Germline CDR1 SQVTM, CDR2 ANQGSEA. This CDR3 region has 13 residues. With 6 bases clipped from V and 0 bases from J, the junction kept 4 bases outside the gene matches. The source is a woman between 40 and 50 years old with active or convalescent COVID-19. The material sequenced was peripheral blood. The chain links TRBV29-1 to TRBJ1-1, with TRBD1 identical over 7 bases. The CDR3 sequence is CSVRDSMNTEAFF. The CDR3 bases are TGCAGCGTCCGGGACAGCATGAACACTGAAGCTTTCTTT.